This is a list of T cell receptor beta chains from one sample in a study of cytomegalovirus exposure and HLA in healthy donors. The assay was immunoSEQ multiplex PCR, and TCRdb's table has in-frame clones only and misses some. The sample's table shows roughly 57,000 clones. Sequencing was done on a sample of PBMCs. These receptors were taken from a woman aged 30 to 39 in good health and CMV-seropositive. Each CDR3 is given with its conserved first and last residue. D genes are given only for firm matches.

d_call j_call cdr3_length v_call cdr3_aa cdr3_nt
TRBD1 TRBJ1-1 15 TRBV5-4 CASSLWSGGNTEAFF TGTGCCAGCAGCTTGTGGTCAGGGGGGAACACTGAAGCTTTCTTT
TRBD1 TRBJ2-5 15 TRBV19 CASSGPGGRGETQYF TGTGCCAGTAGTGGTCCAGGGGGCAGGGGAGAGACCCAGTACTTC
NA TRBJ1-1 13 TRBV28 CASSLQTPRVAFF TGTGCCAGCAGTCTACAGACACCCCGAGTGGCTTTCTTT
NA TRBJ1-5 13 TRBV29-1 CSATGDSNQPQHF TGCAGCGCCACGGGGGATAGCAATCAGCCCCAGCATTTT
TRBD2 TRBJ2-5 13 TRBV6-4 CASSVIAGETQYF TGTGCCAGCAGTGTCATAGCGGGGGAGACCCAGTACTTC
NA TRBJ1-5 12 TRBV2 CASKIGNQPQHF TGTGCCAGCAAGATCGGGAATCAGCCCCAGCATTTT
TRBD1 TRBJ2-3 17 TRBV9 CASSVEVGTGDVNTQYF TGTGCCAGCAGCGTAGAAGTTGGGACAGGGGACGTTAATACGCAGTATTTT
TRBD1 TRBJ2-5 14 TRBV6-5 CASSTTGGGETQYF TGTGCCAGCAGTACGACAGGGGGTGGGGAGACCCAGTACTTC
TRBD2 TRBJ2-1 14 TRBV30 CAWSPGTSNNEQFF TGTGCCTGGAGTCCCGGGACTAGCAACAATGAGCAGTTCTTC
TRBD2 TRBJ2-3 19 TRBV18 CASSRLGVSGTPSTDTQYF TGTGCCAGCTCACGGCTGGGGGTTAGCGGGACCCCTAGCACAGATACGCAGTATTTT
NA TRBJ2-1 13 TRBV19 CASSIVAGNEQFF TGTGCCAGTAGTATTGTGGCAGGTAATGAGCAGTTCTTC
NA TRBJ2-3 14 TRBV10-3 CAISDRTSTDTQYF TGTGCCATCAGTGACAGGACTAGCACAGATACGCAGTATTTT
NA TRBJ2-2 15 TRBV7-2 CASSFRFGNTGELFF TGTGCCAGCAGCTTCCGATTCGGTAACACCGGGGAGCTGTTTTTT
NA TRBJ1-2 14 TRBV5-6 CASSPGVGNYGYTF TGTGCCAGCAGCCCGGGGGTTGGGAACTATGGCTACACCTTC
TRBD2 TRBJ2-7 13 TRBV6-1 CASSRTSGYEQYF TGTGCCAGCAGTCGGACTAGCGGCTACGAGCAGTACTTC
TRBD2 TRBJ2-5 13 TRBV6-1 CASKLAFQETQYF TGTGCCAGCAAACTAGCGTTCCAAGAGACCCAGTACTTC
TRBD2 TRBJ2-3 16 TRBV30 CAWSLTVRGGSDTQYF TGTGCCTGGAGTTTAACGGTGCGGGGGGGGTCAGATACGCAGTATTTT
NA TRBJ1-1 17 TRBV6-9 CASSDPQQGLLNTEAFF TGTGCCAGCAGTGATCCCCAGCAGGGTTTGCTGAACACTGAAGCTTTCTTT
TRBD2 TRBJ2-7 15 TRBV6-1 CASSEQSGGAYEQYF TGTGCCAGCAGTGAACAGAGCGGGGGGGCCTACGAGCAGTACTTC
TRBD2 TRBJ2-7 16 TRBV7-2 CASSSLTSGGTYEQYF TGTGCCAGCAGCTCACTGACTAGCGGGGGGACCTACGAGCAGTACTTC
NA TRBJ2-7 13 TRBV5-6 CASSLGQSYEQYF TGTGCCAGCAGCTTGGGACAATCCTACGAGCAGTACTTC
NA TRBJ2-7 13 TRBV6-5 CASSYAGPYEQYF TGTGCCAGCAGTTACGCGGGTCCCTACGAGCAGTACTTC
NA TRBJ2-7 14 TRBV13 CASSLGSASYEQYF TGTGCCAGCAGCTTGGGCAGTGCCTCCTACGAGCAGTACTTC
NA TRBJ2-1 14 TRBV7-6 CASSSGLDPSEQFF TGTGCCAGCAGCTCCGGACTGGACCCATCCGAGCAGTTCTTC
TRBD2 TRBJ2-3 16 TRBV5-1 CASSLLPGGSTDTQYF TGCGCCAGCAGCTTGCTTCCCGGGGGGAGCACAGATACGCAGTATTTT
NA TRBJ2-7 12 TRBV10-3 CAISVKDSEQYF TGTGCCATCAGTGTGAAGGACTCCGAGCAGTACTTC
TRBD1 TRBJ2-2 13 TRBV29-1 CSVGTGDTGELFF TGCAGCGTTGGGACAGGGGACACCGGGGAGCTGTTTTTT
TRBD1 TRBJ1-1 16 TRBV29-1 CSEKTPRTDRGTEAFF TGCAGCGAAAAGACTCCCCGGACAGACAGGGGCACTGAAGCTTTCTTT
TRBD2 TRBJ2-2 15 TRBV6-1 CARGSGGGNTGELFF TGTGCCAGGGGGAGCGGGGGAGGGAACACCGGGGAGCTGTTTTTT
NA TRBJ1-6 12 TRBV9 CASSAPPGPLHF TGTGCCAGCAGCGCGCCTCCAGGACCCCTCCACTTT
NA TRBJ2-1 16 TRBV18 CASSLNSLSSDNEQFF TGTGCCAGCTCACTCAACTCCTTGAGCTCCGACAATGAGCAGTTCTTC
NA TRBJ2-7 15 TRBV18 CASSPTVAGAYEQYF TGTGCCAGCTCACCCACAGTGGCAGGGGCCTACGAGCAGTACTTC
NA TRBJ2-7 14 TRBV6-1 CASSIRYGSYEQYF TGTGCCAGCAGTATCAGGTACGGCTCCTACGAGCAGTACTTC
TRBD1 TRBJ1-4 16 TRBV4-1 CASSRPGQGGYEKLFF TGCGCCAGCAGCCGGCCGGGACAGGGCGGGTATGAAAAACTGTTTTTT
TRBD1 TRBJ1-1 14 TRBV5-6 CASSFGQGSTEAFF TGTGCCAGCAGCTTTGGACAGGGGAGCACTGAAGCTTTCTTT
NA TRBJ1-5 15 TRBV6-1 CASSEARGFNQPQHF TGTGCCAGCAGTGAAGCCAGGGGTTTCAATCAGCCCCAGCATTTT
TRBD1 TRBJ2-7 16 TRBV5-1 CASSLEPWTGSGEQYF TGCGCCAGCAGCTTGGAGCCGTGGACAGGGTCAGGCGAGCAGTACTTC
NA TRBJ2-7 15 TRBV9 CASSQTPGQSYEQYF TGTGCCAGCAGCCAAACCCCCGGACAGTCCTACGAGCAGTACTTC
TRBD1 TRBJ2-1 16 TRBV7-3 CASSPSDRGNYNEQFF TGTGCCAGCAGCCCATCGGACAGGGGGAATTACAATGAGCAGTTCTTC
TRBD2 TRBJ2-1 19 TRBV4-2 CASSQAASSGGGSYNEQFF TGTGCCAGCAGCCAAGCAGCATCCAGCGGGGGGGGGTCCTACAATGAGCAGTTCTTC
TRBD2 TRBJ2-2 15 TRBV19 CASSGLAGSIGELFF TGTGCCAGTAGTGGATTAGCGGGATCGATCGGGGAGCTGTTTTTT